The rows below give T cell receptor beta chains drawn from one sample of a study of cytomegalovirus exposure and HLA in healthy donors. The repertoire was sequenced with immunoSEQ multiplex PCR; TCRdb's copy has only in-frame clones and lacks some. The top ten hold less than 5.5% of the sample, which has about 140,000 clones, approximately 88% seen once. The sequencing input was PBMCs. These receptors came from a man in his late teens or twenties in good health and CMV-seropositive. Both conserved end residues are trimmed from each CDR3.

V gene: TRBV7-9
CDR3 protein: ASSRSSGTYEQY

V gene: TRBV28
CDR3 protein: ASSLGQGPYEQY

V gene: TRBV4-2
CDR3 protein: ASSRERGTGELF

V gene: TRBV4-1
CDR3 protein: ASSQDTGGRGNTIY

V gene: TRBV6-1
CDR3 protein: ASSAWQLAGTDTQY

V gene: TRBV6-4
CDR3 protein: ASSEGSGQGHNEQF

V gene: TRBV6-5
CDR3 protein: ASREGAKGYT

V gene: TRBV9
CDR3 protein: ASSVGTGGTEAF

V gene: TRBV19
CDR3 protein: ASSIGQGASAQH

V gene: TRBV5-1
CDR3 protein: ASSLGGLTGNEQF

V gene: TRBV10-2
CDR3 protein: ASSRGDYGYT

V gene: TRBV5-5
CDR3 protein: ASSRPTGDYGYT

V gene: TRBV7-2
CDR3 protein: ASSLQGNGNTEAF

V gene: TRBV6-1
CDR3 protein: ATWLTGNTEAF

V gene: TRBV7-3
CDR3 protein: ASSLEAGGNTEAF

V gene: TRBV30
CDR3 protein: AWSTPGGYYGYT

V gene: TRBV5-6
CDR3 protein: ASSRTGFTGELF

V gene: TRBV7-9
CDR3 protein: ASSLATVNTEAF

V gene: TRBV9
CDR3 protein: ASSVDVQNQETQY

V gene: TRBV6-1
CDR3 protein: ASSEAGTGGYEQY

V gene: TRBV11-3
CDR3 protein: ASSHPDREETQY

V gene: TRBV5-6
CDR3 protein: ASSLVGPRKRYTEAF

V gene: TRBV20-1
CDR3 protein: SAAGGTQY

V gene: TRBV7-9
CDR3 protein: ASSLVIGGETQY

V gene: TRBV27
CDR3 protein: ASSLSRSREKLF

V gene: TRBV19
CDR3 protein: ASSTPGQSNEKLF

V gene: TRBV5-1
CDR3 protein: ASSFSRSSYEQY

V gene: TRBV7-2
CDR3 protein: ASSAPGGWYEQY

V gene: TRBV6-5
CDR3 protein: ASSYAFQGAWEQF

V gene: TRBV4-1
CDR3 protein: ASSQSVRTAVF

V gene: TRBV5-1
CDR3 protein: ASSTTPTGDTEAF

V gene: TRBV30
CDR3 protein: ACSGTTFNQPQH

V gene: TRBV6-1
CDR3 protein: ASSEDLADSYNEQF

V gene: TRBV2
CDR3 protein: ALGGGTNYGYT

V gene: TRBV5-4
CDR3 protein: ASSLRTGGSVEQY

V gene: TRBV7-2
CDR3 protein: ASSRDRSYGYT

V gene: TRBV6-5
CDR3 protein: ASRLGRGGTEAF

V gene: TRBV19
CDR3 protein: ASRPRLAGGADTQY

V gene: TRBV6-4
CDR3 protein: ASSDGASGEDTQY

V gene: TRBV6-5
CDR3 protein: ASSGTGGNQPQH

V gene: TRBV27
CDR3 protein: ASSFVGQEGSYGYT

V gene: TRBV6-1
CDR3 protein: ASSGNRGRRSYEQY

V gene: TRBV30
CDR3 protein: AWKSRLGHGYT

V gene: TRBV5-4
CDR3 protein: ASSSYTSYEQY

V gene: TRBV13
CDR3 protein: ASSSRKGAGGYT

V gene: TRBV11-2
CDR3 protein: ASSPTSGRAHEQF

V gene: TRBV9
CDR3 protein: ASSPPGAGNTIY

V gene: TRBV28
CDR3 protein: ASGGSPLH

V gene: TRBV27
CDR3 protein: ASKALEGTEAF

V gene: TRBV5-1
CDR3 protein: ASSLGQGSYEQY

V gene: TRBV7-6
CDR3 protein: ASSRPGGASGGAGSFEQY